What follows is one TCR beta chain and its context. The antigen is unknown. This sample was included in a study of cytomegalovirus exposure and HLA in healthy donors. The study ran its PCR with 60 Vbeta and 13 Jbeta primers. Clones were sequenced by immunoSEQ multiplex PCR, and TCRdb holds only the in-frame ones, with some missing. The data contain around 50,000 clones, 72% of them seen just once; the ten biggest clones take up 6.3%. Study-wide findings and caveats: An analysis that was carried out later associated some 17,000 TCR beta sequences with HLA alleles at 0.05 false discovery rate. Reported findings show TCR beta sequences accurately forecast HLA-A and HLA-B alleles in most subjects.

V shed 5 bases and J 7 bases; nucleotides not matched to a gene: 20. Germline CDR1 reads SGHRS; CDR2 reads YFSETQ. The CDR3 is 18 residues long. Material: PBMCs. This receptor was taken from a man in his thirties or forties in good health and CMV-seronegative. The V and J genes are TRBV5-1 and TRBJ2-3, with 9 bases lining up with TRBD1. The chain's CDR3 is CASSLNPGQGFPYNTQYF. The CDR3 DNA reads as TGCGCCAGCAGTTTAAACCCGGGACAGGGTTTCCCCTATAATACGCAGTATTTT.